Below, 32 T cell receptor beta chains from the same sample are listed, as sequenced in a study of blood T cell repertoires in COVID-19. The assay was immunoSEQ multiplex PCR, and TCRdb's table has in-frame clones only and misses some. Among about 130,000 clones, about 80% were seen once, and the ten largest hold 3.8%. Material: peripheral blood. The source is a woman in her 50s with acute or convalescent COVID-19.

The rearrangement uses TRBV10-2 and TRBJ1-2; no clear D gene. Germline loops: CDR1 WSHSY, CDR2 SAAADI. Trimming shortened V by 3 bases and J by 0 bases, and 8 bases separated the two germline ends. The CDR3 is 14 residues long. The CDR3 DNA reads TGCGCCAGCAGTGACGGTAGAGCTAACTATGGCTACACCTTC. Translated, it gives CASSDGRANYGYTF.

The V gene is TRBV2, the J gene TRBJ1-4; 12 positions agree with TRBD1. The CDR3 has 18 residues. The germline V gene encodes CDR1 SNHLY and CDR2 FYNNEI. Trimming at V came to 6 bases and at J to 7 bases, leaving 15 bases not matched to a gene. CDR3: CASSATPGTGGSSEKLFF. The CDR3 bases are TGTGCCAGCAGCGCCACTCCCGGGACAGGGGGCTCTAGTGAAAAACTGTTTTTT.

This clone was observed a single time. The chain is built from TRBV10-3 and TRBJ2-1; unclear D gene. CDR1 ENHRY and CDR2 SYGVKD come from the germline V gene. V lost 10 bases, J lost 6 bases, and 13 bases lay in between. This CDR3 spans 12 amino acids. CDR3 sequence (DNA): TGTGCCACCCGACAAGCAATCAATGAGCAGTTCTTC. It encodes CATRQAINEQFF.

This clone was picked up one time. The genes are TRBV3-1 (or the pseudogene TRBV3-2) and TRBJ2-1, with a possible D match to TRBD2 (7 bases). Germline V gene sequence: CDR1 LGHDT, CDR2 YNNKEL (reference sequence). The CDR3 sequence is 16 residues long. Trimming stripped 4 bases from V and 4 bases from J, with 17 bases between. The CDR3, as DNA: TGTGCCAGCAGCCGCTACGAGGGGGGGGGATACAATGAGCAGTTCTTC. It codes for CASSRYEGGGYNEQFF.

This chain links TRBV21-1 with TRBJ2-7; the D call in the table, TRBD1, was not verified against the DNA. TRBV21-1 is a known pseudogene. The CDR3 consists of 14 residues. The CDR3 nucleotides are TGTGCCAGCAGCAAAGCGCTCAGGACCTACGAGCAGTACTTC. Amino acid sequence: CASSKALRTYEQYF.

This clone came up once. The genes are TRBV3-1 (or the pseudogene TRBV3-2) and TRBJ1-3, with no clear D. Trimming pared 3 bases from V and 4 bases from J, leaving 16 bases between. The CDR3 extends over 16 amino acids. Germline CDR1 and CDR2: LGHDT and YNNKEL (reference sequence). The CDR3 DNA reads as TGTGCCAGCAGCCAGGTCGGACCTAGCGGGGGAAACACCATATATTTT. It is translated as CASSQVGPSGGNTIYF.

This chain links TRBV27 with TRBJ1-2; 8 nucleotides align to TRBD1. Looked up from germline, CDR1 is MNHEY and CDR2 is SMNVEV (reference sequence). CDR3 size: 16 residues. V lost 4 bases and J lost 4; bases outside the gene matches: 11. In nucleotides, the CDR3 is TGTGCCAGCAGTTATGACGTGCAGGGGGCAGCCTATGGCTACACCTTC. Translated, it gives CASSYDVQGAAYGYTF.

This clone was seen just once. This chain connects TRBV18 to TRBJ1-6; D gene ambiguous. The CDR3 spans 15 residues. The V gene lost 2 bases and the J gene lost 7 bases, with 12 bases spanning the gap. The germline V gene has CDR1 KGHSH and CDR2 LQKENI. CDR3 in DNA: TGTGCCAGCTCACCAAGTCAGGCATTAAATTCACCCCTCCACTTT. Translated: CASSPSQALNSPLHF. The full variable domain, with the rest looked up from reference TRBV18 and TRBJ1-6, is NAGVMQNPRHLVRRRGQEARLRCSPMKGHSHVYWYRQLPEEGLKFMVYLQKENIIDESGMPKERFSAEFPKEGPSILRIQQVVRGDSAAYFCASSPSQALNSPLHFGNGTRLTVT.

The chain carries TRBV7-9 and TRBJ2-2, with 8 bases aligning to TRBD2. The CDR3 extends over 18 amino acids. With 5 bases clipped from V and 4 bases from J, the junction kept 15 bases outside the gene matches. Germline CDR1 and CDR2: SEHNR and FQNEAQ (reference sequence). The CDR3 bases are TGTGCCAGCAGCCCCCTCTTTGGCGGGGGGACCGTCACCGGGGAGCTGTTTTTT. This gives the protein CASSPLFGGGTVTGELFF.

This clone has just one count. The V call is TRBV11-2, the J call TRBJ2-7, with 7 nucleotides matching TRBD2. Trimming at V came to 3 bases and at J to 0 bases, leaving 2 bases not matched to a gene. Germline loops: CDR1 SGHAT, CDR2 FQNNGV. The CDR3 extends over 14 amino acids. CDR3 sequence: CASSFGRYSYEQYF. In nucleotides, the CDR3 is TGTGCCAGCAGCTTCGGGAGGTACTCCTACGAGCAGTACTTC.

The V and J genes are TRBV4-1 and TRBJ1-2; D may be TRBD1 (6 bases). In germline, CDR1 is MGHRA, CDR2 YSYEKL. The V end lost 1 base, the J end lost 4 bases, and 13 bases lay between the germline ends. The CDR3 sequence is 15 residues long. The CDR3 DNA is TGCGCCAGCAGCCAAGGTGGACAGCCCAGCTATGGCTACACCTTC. Amino acid sequence: CASSQGGQPSYGYTF.

This sequence joins TRBV27 and TRBJ2-7; D is possibly TRBD2 (5 bases). The CDR3 runs 13 residues. CDR1 and CDR2 (germline): MNHEY, SMNVEV (reference sequence). V shed 6 bases and J shed 4 bases, with 13 bases lying between them. The CDR3 DNA sequence: TGTGCCAGCAGCCCCGGGTCGGGGTACGAGCAGTACTTC. Translating it yields CASSPGSGYEQYF.

The chain uses TRBV18 and TRBJ2-3, with a weak D call TRBD2 (6 bases). Trimming removed 0 bases at V and 14 bases at J, with 12 bases between. The length of the CDR3 is 12 residues. Germline V gene sequence: CDR1 KGHSH, CDR2 LQKENI. The CDR3 coding sequence is TGTGCCAGCTCACCACCGACTAGTCGTCCGTATTTT. Amino acid sequence: CASSPPTSRPYF.

The chain is built from TRBV7-2 and TRBJ1-3; TRBD1 agrees at 7 bases. The CDR3 length is 14 residues. Germline V lookup: CDR1 SGHTA, CDR2 FQGNSA. V was clipped by 6 bases and J by 4 bases; unmatched bases: 6. The CDR3 region has the DNA TGTGCCAGCAGAGAAGGGGGCCAGGGAAACACCATATATTTT. It translates to CASREGGQGNTIYF.

As for this clone: The junction departs from the called germline gene at one end, perhaps through a read error. V is TRBV5-1 and J is TRBJ1-2; 7 bases line up with TRBD1. Germline values: CDR1 SGHRS, CDR2 YFSETQ. The CDR3 is 13 amino acids. CDR3 in DNA: TGCGCCGGCAGGGGGAATCCAGGGGATGGCTACACCTTC. It translates to CAGRGNPGDGYTF.

This clone has only one observation. V is TRBV6-5 and J is TRBJ1-5; unclear D gene. V was trimmed by 7 bases and J by 1 base, leaving 5 bases between them. CDR1 MNHEY and CDR2 SVGAGI come from the germline V gene. The CDR3 runs 12 residues. For the CDR3, the DNA is TGTGCCAGCACGGGGAGCAATCAGCCCCAGCATTTT. Its translation is CASTGSNQPQHF.

The genes are TRBV10-3 and TRBJ1-2; 8 bases align to TRBD1. CDR1 is ENHRY and CDR2 is SYGVKD in the germline V gene. This CDR3 contains 11 residues. V lost 9 bases, J lost 4 bases, and 1 base stayed unmatched. The CDR3 reads CAITGGYGYTF. The CDR3 nucleotides read TGTGCCATTACAGGGGGCTATGGCTACACCTTC.

The rearrangement joins TRBV19 to TRBJ1-1; D gene uncertain. The CDR3 extends over 14 amino acids. Germline V CDR1 and CDR2: LNHDA, SQIVND (reference sequence). V lost 4 bases and J lost 4, with 13 bases in between. The CDR3 DNA sequence: TGTGCCAGTAGTACTGGCGTGACTATCACTGAAGCTTTCTTT. Translating gives CASSTGVTITEAFF.

The gene calls are TRBV18 and TRBJ2-1, with D hard to call. The germline V and J ends were trimmed by 2 bases and 0 bases, with 5 bases remaining between them. The CDR3 consists of 14 residues. CDR1 and CDR2 from the germline V gene are KGHSH and LQKENI. The CDR3 DNA reads as TGTGCCAGCTCACCAATGAGCTCCTACAATGAGCAGTTCTTC. It codes for CASSPMSSYNEQFF.

The chain carries TRBV30 and TRBJ2-7; a possible D gene is TRBD2 (6 bases). V was pared by 8 bases and J by 0 bases, with 14 bases between. From germline, CDR1 is GTSNPN and CDR2 SVGIG (reference sequence). CDR3 length: 13 residues. The CDR3 nucleotides read TGTGCCGCGGGACGACCGAGCTCCTACGAGCAGTACTTC. It is translated as CAAGRPSSYEQYF. The variable domain in full, completed from reference TRBV30 and TRBJ2-7, reads SQTIHQWPATLVQPVGSPLSLECTVEGTSNPNLYWYRQAAGRGLQLLFYSVGIGQISSEVPQNLSASRPQDRQFILSSKKLLLSDSGFYLCAAGRPSSYEQYFGPGTRLTVT.

The CDR3 loop is CASRMGQGNPGYTF. CDR3 DNA: TGTGCCAGCAGAATGGGGCAGGGCAATCCTGGCTACACCTTC. J is TRBJ1-2 and V is TRBV6-6; perhaps TRBD1 as D (5 bases). This CDR3 spans 14 amino acids. Trimming stripped 6 bases from V and 7 bases from J, with 18 bases between. CDR1 and CDR2 from the germline V gene are MNHNY and SVGAGI (reference sequence).

Remarks on this clone: Germline and junction disagree at one end, which may indicate a read error. The chain uses TRBV7-7 and TRBJ2-1, with 8 bases identical to TRBD1. There are 14 residues in the CDR3. CDR1 SSHAT and CDR2 FNYEAQ come from the germline V gene (reference sequence). CDR3 in DNA: TGTGCTAGCAGCTTAGACAGGGGAACCAATGAGCAGTTCTTC. Protein product: CASSLDRGTNEQFF.

This chain links TRBV6-1 with TRBJ1-1; TRBD1 matches 7 bases. Unmatched junction bases numbered 2, after V lost 3 bases and J lost 1 base. The CDR3 has 14 amino acids. CDR1 and CDR2 from the germline V gene are MNHNS and SASEGT. The CDR3 here is CASSETGTNTEAFF. CDR3 in DNA: TGTGCCAGCAGTGAGACAGGGACGAACACTGAAGCTTTCTTT.

This clone was detected ten times or more. The V gene is TRBV3-1 (or the pseudogene TRBV3-2), the J gene TRBJ2-7; D might be TRBD1 (6 bases). This CDR3 contains 13 residues. V lost 1 base and J lost 11, with 15 bases in between. In germline, CDR1 is LGHDT, CDR2 YNNKEL (reference sequence). The CDR3 sequence: CASSQGLQGTKYF. CDR3 bases: TGTGCCAGCAGCCAAGGGCTTCAGGGGACCAAGTACTTC.

This sequence joins TRBV3-1 (or the pseudogene TRBV3-2) and TRBJ2-2; 8 positions match TRBD2. CDR3 length: 13 amino acids. The junction had 0 bases not matched to a gene; V was cut back by 1 base and J by 8 bases. Germline lookup yields CDR1 LGHDT and CDR2 YNNKEL (reference sequence). CDR3: CASSQAGGGELFF. The CDR3 DNA is TGTGCCAGCAGCCAAGCGGGAGGGGGGGAGCTGTTTTTT.

The V gene is TRBV6-5, the J gene TRBJ2-2; D call uncertain. The germline V and J ends were trimmed by 0 bases and 4 bases, with 6 bases remaining between them. The CDR3 length is 14 residues. The V gene's germline CDR1 is MNHEY and CDR2 SVGAGI. This CDR3 reads CASSYSISTGELFF. The CDR3 DNA sequence: TGTGCCAGCAGTTACTCGATCAGCACCGGGGAGCTGTTTTTT.

This clone has just one count. The J gene is TRBJ1-4, the V gene TRBV3-1 (or the pseudogene TRBV3-2), with unresolved D. This CDR3 region has 15 residues. V lost 4 bases, J lost 2 bases, and 11 bases lay in between. Germline CDR1 reads LGHDT; CDR2 reads YNNKEL (reference sequence). The CDR3, as DNA: TGTGCCAGCAGCCCCACCGGGTTTACTAATGAAAAACTGTTTTTT. Amino acid sequence: CASSPTGFTNEKLFF.

This clone was detected only a few times. V gene TRBV3-1 (or the pseudogene TRBV3-2) combines with J gene TRBJ2-1; perhaps TRBD1 as D (5 bases). With 0 bases removed from V and 3 bases from J, the gap between germline ends came to 9 bases. Germline V lookup: CDR1 LGHDT, CDR2 YNNKEL (reference sequence). CDR3 length: 15 residues. The DNA for the CDR3 is TGTGCCAGCAGCCAAGACACACAGGACTACAATGAGCAGTTCTTC. It encodes CASSQDTQDYNEQFF.

CDR3 sequence reads: CASSLGRGILFF. The CDR3 nucleotides read TGTGCCAGCAGTTTGGGGAGAGGGATACTGTTTTTT. The chain links TRBV28 to TRBJ1-4; D gene ambiguous. Germline CDR1 is MDHEN and CDR2 is SYDVKM. V gave up 3 bases and J gave up 13 bases, with 12 bases separating them. The CDR3 loop spans 12 amino acids.

This chain connects TRBV10-2 to TRBJ1-1; D is perhaps TRBD1 (5 bases). This CDR3 region has 14 residues. Germline CDR1 and CDR2: WSHSY and SAAADI. The V gene lost 7 bases and the J gene lost 5 bases, with 17 bases spanning the gap. CDR3: CASILTEKGTEAFF. The DNA of the CDR3 is TGCGCCAGCATTTTGACAGAGAAGGGGACTGAAGCTTTCTTT.

The chain has TRBV11-1 and TRBJ2-1; possible D gene TRBD2, 6 bases. CDR1 and CDR2 from the germline V gene are SGHAT and FQDESV (reference sequence). Trimming left V 2 bases short and J 8 bases short, with 16 bases between. The CDR3 sequence is 15 residues long. The CDR3 here is CASSLHRGGLDEQFF. CDR3 DNA: TGTGCCAGCAGCTTACACCGCGGAGGGCTCGATGAGCAGTTCTTC.

This chain joins TRBV6-1 and TRBJ1-5; D may be TRBD1 (5 bases). Germline values: CDR1 MNHNS, CDR2 SASEGT. The CDR3 length is 14 residues. Trimming left V 1 base short and J 4 bases short, with 8 bases between. The CDR3 reads CASSEGGENQPQHF. As DNA, the CDR3 is TGTGCCAGCAGTGAAGGGGGGGAGAATCAGCCCCAGCATTTT.